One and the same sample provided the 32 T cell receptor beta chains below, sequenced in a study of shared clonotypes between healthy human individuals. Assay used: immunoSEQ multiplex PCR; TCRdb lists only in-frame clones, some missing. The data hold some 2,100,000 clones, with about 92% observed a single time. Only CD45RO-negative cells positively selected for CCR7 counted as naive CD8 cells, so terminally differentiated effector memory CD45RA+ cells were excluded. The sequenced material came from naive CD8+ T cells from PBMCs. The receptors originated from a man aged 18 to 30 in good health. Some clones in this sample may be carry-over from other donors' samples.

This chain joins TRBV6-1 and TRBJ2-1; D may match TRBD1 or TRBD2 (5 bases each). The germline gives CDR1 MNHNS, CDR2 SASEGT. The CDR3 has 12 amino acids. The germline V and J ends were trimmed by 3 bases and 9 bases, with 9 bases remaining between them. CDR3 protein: CASSERGGEQFF. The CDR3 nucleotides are TGTGCCAGCAGTGAGAGGGGCGGTGAGCAGTTCTTC.

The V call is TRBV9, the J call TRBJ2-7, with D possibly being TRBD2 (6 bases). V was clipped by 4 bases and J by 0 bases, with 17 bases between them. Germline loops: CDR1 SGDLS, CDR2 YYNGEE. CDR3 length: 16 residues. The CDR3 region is CASSSEGRGGSYEQYF. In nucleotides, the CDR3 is TGTGCCAGCAGCTCAGAGGGCCGGGGAGGCTCCTACGAGCAGTACTTC.

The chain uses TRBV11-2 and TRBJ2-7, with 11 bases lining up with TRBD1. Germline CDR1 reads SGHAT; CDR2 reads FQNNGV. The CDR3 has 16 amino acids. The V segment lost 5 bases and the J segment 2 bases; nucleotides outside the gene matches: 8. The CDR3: CASSPFGDRGAYEQYF. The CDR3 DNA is TGTGCCAGCAGCCCATTTGGGGACAGGGGGGCCTACGAGCAGTACTTC.

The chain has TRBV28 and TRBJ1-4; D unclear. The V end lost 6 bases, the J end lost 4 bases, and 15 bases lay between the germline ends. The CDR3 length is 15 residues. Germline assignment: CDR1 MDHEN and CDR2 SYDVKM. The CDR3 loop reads CASRGYRSNNEKLFF. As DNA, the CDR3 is TGTGCCAGCAGGGGGTACCGGAGCAATAATGAAAAACTGTTTTTT.

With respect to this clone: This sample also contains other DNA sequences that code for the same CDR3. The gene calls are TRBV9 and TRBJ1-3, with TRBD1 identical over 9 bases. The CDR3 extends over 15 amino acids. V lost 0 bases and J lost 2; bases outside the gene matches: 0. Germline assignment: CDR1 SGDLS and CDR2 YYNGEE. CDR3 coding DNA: TGTGCCAGCAGCGTAGACAGGGGGCCTGGAAACACCATATATTTT. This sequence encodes CASSVDRGPGNTIYF.

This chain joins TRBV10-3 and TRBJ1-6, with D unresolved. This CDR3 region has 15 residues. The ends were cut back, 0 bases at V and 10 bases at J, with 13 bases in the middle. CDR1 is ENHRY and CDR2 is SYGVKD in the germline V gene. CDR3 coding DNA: TGTGCCATCAGTGAGTCCAGCAACTACGAGTCACCCCTCCACTTT. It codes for CAISESSNYESPLHF.

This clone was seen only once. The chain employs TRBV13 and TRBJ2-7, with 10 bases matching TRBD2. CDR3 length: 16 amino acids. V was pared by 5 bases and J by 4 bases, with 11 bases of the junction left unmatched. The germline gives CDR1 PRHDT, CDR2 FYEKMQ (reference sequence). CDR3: CASSPQGSSGRYEQYF. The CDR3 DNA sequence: TGTGCCAGCAGCCCCCAGGGAAGTAGCGGGAGGTACGAGCAGTACTTC.

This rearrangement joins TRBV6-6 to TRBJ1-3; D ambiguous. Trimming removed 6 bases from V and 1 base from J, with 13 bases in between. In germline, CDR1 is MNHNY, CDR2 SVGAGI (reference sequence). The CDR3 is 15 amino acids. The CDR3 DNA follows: TGTGCCAGCAGCCAAAGGACGGGTTCTGGAAACACCATATATTTT. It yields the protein CASSQRTGSGNTIYF.

The CDR3 nucleotides read TGTGCCAGCAGTTTGATTATGGGCGGGGAGCTGTTTTTT. Encoded protein: CASSLIMGGELFF. The chain employs TRBV28 and TRBJ2-2, with no clear D. This CDR3 has 13 residues. From germline, CDR1 is MDHEN and CDR2 SYDVKM. Deletions cut 3 bases from V and 7 bases from J, with 9 bases between.

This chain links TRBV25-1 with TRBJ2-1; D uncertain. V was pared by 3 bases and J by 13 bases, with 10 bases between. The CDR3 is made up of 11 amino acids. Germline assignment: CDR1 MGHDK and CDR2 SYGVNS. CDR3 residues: CASSEPPFQFF. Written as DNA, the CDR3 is TGTGCCAGCAGTGAGCCACCTTTCCAGTTCTTC. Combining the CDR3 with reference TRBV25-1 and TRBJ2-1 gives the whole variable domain EADIYQTPRYLVIGTGKKITLECSQTMGHDKMYWYQQDPGMELHLIHYSYGVNSTEKGDLSSESTVSRIRTEHFPLTLESARPSHTSQYLCASSEPPFQFFGPGTRLTVL.

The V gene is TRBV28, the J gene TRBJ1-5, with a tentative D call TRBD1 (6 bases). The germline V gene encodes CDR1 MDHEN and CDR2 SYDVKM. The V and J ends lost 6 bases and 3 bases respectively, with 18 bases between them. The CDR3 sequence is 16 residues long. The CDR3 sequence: CASSHGTFRANQPQHF. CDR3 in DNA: TGTGCCAGCAGCCACGGGACATTCCGAGCCAATCAGCCCCAGCATTTT. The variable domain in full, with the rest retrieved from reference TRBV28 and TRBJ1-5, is DVKVTQSSRYLVKRTGEKVFLECVQDMDHENMFWYRQDPGLGLRLIYFSYDVKMKEKGDIPEGYSVSREKKERFSLILESASTNQTSMYLCASSHGTFRANQPQHFGDGTRLSIL.

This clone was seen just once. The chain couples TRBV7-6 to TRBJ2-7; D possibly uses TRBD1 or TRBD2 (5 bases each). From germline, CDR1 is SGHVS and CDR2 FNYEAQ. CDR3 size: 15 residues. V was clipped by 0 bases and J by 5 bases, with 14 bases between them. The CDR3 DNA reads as TGTGCCAGCAGCTTAGCGCTAGCAGCAGGGCACGAGCAGTACTTC. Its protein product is CASSLALAAGHEQYF.

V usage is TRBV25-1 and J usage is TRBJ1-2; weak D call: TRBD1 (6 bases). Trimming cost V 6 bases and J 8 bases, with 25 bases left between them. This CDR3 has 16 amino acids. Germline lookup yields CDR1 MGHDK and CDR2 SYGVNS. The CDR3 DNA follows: TGTGCCAGCAGGGGGGGCAGCTTCAGGGCTCGGAGGGGCTACACCTTC. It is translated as CASRGGSFRARRGYTF.

CDR3 DNA sequence: TGTGCCAGCAGCCCGAGGGGGACGGAGACCCAGTACTTC. This codes for CASSPRGTETQYF. The V gene is TRBV7-6, the J gene TRBJ2-5; D is possibly TRBD1 (6 bases). This CDR3 has 13 residues. V was clipped by 5 bases and J by 5 bases, with 12 bases between them. CDR1 and CDR2 (germline): SGHVS, FNYEAQ.

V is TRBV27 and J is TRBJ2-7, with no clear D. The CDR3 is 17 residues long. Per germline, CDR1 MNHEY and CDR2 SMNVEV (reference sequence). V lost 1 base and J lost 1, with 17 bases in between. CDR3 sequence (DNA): TGTGCCAGCAGTTTATTACCTTATGGACGGAGTTCCTACGAGCAGTACTTC. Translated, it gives CASSLLPYGRSSYEQYF.

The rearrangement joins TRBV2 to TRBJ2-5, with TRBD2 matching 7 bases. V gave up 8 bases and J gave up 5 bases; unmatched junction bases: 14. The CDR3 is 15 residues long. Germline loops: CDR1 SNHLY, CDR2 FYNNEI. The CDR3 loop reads CASSTGGLWRETQYF. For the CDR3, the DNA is TGTGCCAGCTCAACGGGGGGACTATGGCGGGAGACCCAGTACTTC.

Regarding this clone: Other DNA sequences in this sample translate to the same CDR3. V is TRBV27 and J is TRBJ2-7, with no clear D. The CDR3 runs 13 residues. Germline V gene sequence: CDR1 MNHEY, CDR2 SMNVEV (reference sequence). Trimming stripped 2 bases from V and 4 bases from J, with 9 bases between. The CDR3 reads CASSLRLPYEQYF. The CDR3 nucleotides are TGTGCCAGCAGTTTAAGATTACCGTACGAGCAGTACTTC.

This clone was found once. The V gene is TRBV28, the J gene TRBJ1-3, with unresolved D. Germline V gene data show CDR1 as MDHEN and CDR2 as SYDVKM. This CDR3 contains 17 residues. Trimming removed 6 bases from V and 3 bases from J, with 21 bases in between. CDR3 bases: TGTGCCAGCAGCCTTGTTGGACCGGGTTCAGGTGGAAACACCATATATTTT. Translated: CASSLVGPGSGGNTIYF. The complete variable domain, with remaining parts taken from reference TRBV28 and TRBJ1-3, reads DVKVTQSSRYLVKRTGEKVFLECVQDMDHENMFWYRQDPGLGLRLIYFSYDVKMKEKGDIPEGYSVSREKKERFSLILESASTNQTSMYLCASSLVGPGSGGNTIYFGEGSWLTVV.

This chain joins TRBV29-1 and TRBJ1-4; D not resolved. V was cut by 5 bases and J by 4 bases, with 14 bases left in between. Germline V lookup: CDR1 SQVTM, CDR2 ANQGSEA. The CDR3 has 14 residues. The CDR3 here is CSVSETSLNEKLFF. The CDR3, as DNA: TGCAGCGTTTCCGAGACGTCGCTTAATGAAAAACTGTTTTTT.

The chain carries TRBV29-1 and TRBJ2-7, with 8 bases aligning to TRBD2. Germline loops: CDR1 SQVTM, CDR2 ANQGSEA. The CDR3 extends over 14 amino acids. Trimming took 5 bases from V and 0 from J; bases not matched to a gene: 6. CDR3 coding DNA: TGCAGCGTTATTAAACTAGCGGACTCCTACGAGCAGTACTTC. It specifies CSVIKLADSYEQYF.

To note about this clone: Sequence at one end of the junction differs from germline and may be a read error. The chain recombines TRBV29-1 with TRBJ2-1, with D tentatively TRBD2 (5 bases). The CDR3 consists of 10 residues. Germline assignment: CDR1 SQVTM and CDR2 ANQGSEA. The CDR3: CSVSEDYRVF. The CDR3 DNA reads TGCAGCGTGAGTGAAGACTATCGGGTCTTC.

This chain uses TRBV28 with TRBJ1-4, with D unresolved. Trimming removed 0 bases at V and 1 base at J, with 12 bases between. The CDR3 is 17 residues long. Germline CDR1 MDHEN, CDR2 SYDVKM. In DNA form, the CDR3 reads TGTGCCAGCAGTTTATGGAACCCAGGACGAACTAATGAAAAACTGTTTTTT. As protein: CASSLWNPGRTNEKLFF.

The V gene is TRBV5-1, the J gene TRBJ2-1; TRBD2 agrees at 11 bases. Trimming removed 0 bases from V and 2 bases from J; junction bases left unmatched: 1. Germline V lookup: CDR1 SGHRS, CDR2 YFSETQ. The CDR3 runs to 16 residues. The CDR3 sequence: CASSLGSGRAYNEQFF. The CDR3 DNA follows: TGCGCCAGCAGCTTGGGTAGCGGGAGGGCCTACAATGAGCAGTTCTTC.

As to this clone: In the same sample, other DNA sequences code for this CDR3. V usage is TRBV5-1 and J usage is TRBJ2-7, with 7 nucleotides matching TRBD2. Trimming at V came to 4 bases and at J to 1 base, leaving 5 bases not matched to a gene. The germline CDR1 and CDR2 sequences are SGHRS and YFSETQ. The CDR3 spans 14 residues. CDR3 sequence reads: CASSLRGGSYEQYF. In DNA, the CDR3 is TGCGCCAGCAGCCTGAGGGGAGGGTCCTACGAGCAGTACTTC.

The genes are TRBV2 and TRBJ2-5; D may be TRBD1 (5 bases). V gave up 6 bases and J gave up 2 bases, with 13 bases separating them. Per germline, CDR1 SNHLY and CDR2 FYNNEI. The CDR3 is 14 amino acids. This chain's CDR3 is CASRIQGGQETQYF. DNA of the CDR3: TGTGCCAGCAGGATCCAGGGCGGACAAGAGACCCAGTACTTC.

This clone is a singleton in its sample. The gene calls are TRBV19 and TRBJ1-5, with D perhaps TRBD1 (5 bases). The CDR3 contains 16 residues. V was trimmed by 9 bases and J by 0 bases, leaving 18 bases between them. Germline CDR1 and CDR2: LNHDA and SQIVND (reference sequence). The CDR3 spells CASRSRVGYSNQPQHF. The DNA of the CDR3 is TGTGCCAGCCGATCCAGGGTGGGGTATAGCAATCAGCCCCAGCATTTT.

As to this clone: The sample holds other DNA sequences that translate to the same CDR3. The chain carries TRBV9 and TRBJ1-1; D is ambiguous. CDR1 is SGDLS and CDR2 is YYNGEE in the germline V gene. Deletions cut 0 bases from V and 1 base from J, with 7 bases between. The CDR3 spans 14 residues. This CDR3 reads CASSVGRPNTEAFF. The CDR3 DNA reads TGTGCCAGCAGCGTAGGCCGCCCGAACACTGAAGCTTTCTTT.

CDR3 nucleotides: TGTGCCAGCAGTCTAAGGCCGGGACAGGGGCTAGGGGCCAACGTCCTGACTTTC. Residues: CASSLRPGQGLGANVLTF. The chain recombines TRBV28 with TRBJ2-6; 10 bases line up with TRBD1. The germline V gene encodes CDR1 MDHEN and CDR2 SYDVKM. After removal of 5 bases from V and 4 bases from J, the junction contained 11 bases not matched to a gene. The CDR3 totals 18 residues.

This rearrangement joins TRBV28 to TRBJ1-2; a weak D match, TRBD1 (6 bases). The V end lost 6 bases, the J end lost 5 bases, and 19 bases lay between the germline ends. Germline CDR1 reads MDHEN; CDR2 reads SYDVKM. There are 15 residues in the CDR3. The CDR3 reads CASSLKTTGRYGYTF. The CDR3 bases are TGTGCCAGCAGCCTTAAAACGACAGGCCGTTATGGCTACACCTTC.

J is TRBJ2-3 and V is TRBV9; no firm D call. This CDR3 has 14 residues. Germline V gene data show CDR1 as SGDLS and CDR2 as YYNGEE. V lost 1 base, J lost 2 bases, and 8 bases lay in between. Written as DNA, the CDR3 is TGTGCCAGCAGCGTATCACTACCCACAGATACGCAGTATTTT. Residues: CASSVSLPTDTQYF.

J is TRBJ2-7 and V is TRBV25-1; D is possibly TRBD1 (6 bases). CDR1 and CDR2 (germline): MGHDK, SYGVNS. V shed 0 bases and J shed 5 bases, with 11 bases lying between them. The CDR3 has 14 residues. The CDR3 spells CASSEYGQSNEQYF. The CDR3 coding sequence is TGTGCCAGCAGTGAATATGGACAGTCTAACGAGCAGTACTTC.

CDR3 region: CASSLSPVGPGEQYF. In nucleotides, the CDR3 is TGTGCCAGCAGTTTATCCCCGGTAGGGCCGGGGGAGCAGTACTTC. This chain connects TRBV27 to TRBJ2-7; D may be TRBD2 (5 bases). The CDR3 runs to 15 residues. Trimming removed 0 bases at V and 7 bases at J, with 16 bases between. Germline V gene data show CDR1 as MNHEY and CDR2 as SMNVEV (reference sequence).